One sample yielded the 26 T cell receptor beta chains listed below, sequenced in a study of OX40 agonist ivuxolimab in advanced cancers. Produced via immunoSEQ multiplex PCR; TCRdb's table is partial and in-frame only. Of some 22,000 clones listed, 88% are singletons. Here the sequenced sample was CD4+ or CD8+ T cells sorted from blood, taken in a trial of the OX40 agonist ivuxolimab. The receptors were gathered from an adult with an advanced solid tumor such as melanoma, head and neck, liver or kidney cancer.

The rearrangement uses TRBV30 and TRBJ2-1, with D tentatively TRBD2 (6 bases). CDR3 length equals 15 residues. Germline lookup yields CDR1 GTSNPN and CDR2 SVGIG (reference sequence). V dropped 2 bases and J dropped 2 bases, with 13 bases sitting between them. The CDR3 is CAWSYRGGAYNEQFF. As DNA, the CDR3 is TGTGCCTGGAGTTACCGCGGAGGGGCCTACAATGAGCAGTTCTTC.

The rearrangement uses TRBV6-5 and TRBJ2-5; 10 nucleotides agree with TRBD1. The tail of the sequence fits TRBJ2-7 better, so the J call may be wrong. The CDR3 spans 16 residues. Germline V CDR1 and CDR2: MNHEY, SVGAGI. CDR3 loop: CASSLSRTGGSYEQYF. As DNA, the CDR3 is TGTGCCAGCAGTTTATCCCGGACAGGGGGGTCCTACGAGCAGTACTTC.

The table lists this clone with a count of one. This chain uses TRBV6-5 with TRBJ2-7, with 7 bases identical to TRBD2. CDR1 is MNHEY, CDR2 SVGAGI, per germline. V dropped 7 bases and J dropped 2; count of bases not matched to a gene: 11. The CDR3 runs 15 residues. The CDR3, as DNA: TGTGCCAGCAAAGCGGGGTACTCTCAGCCCTACGAGCAGTACTTC. This gives the protein CASKAGYSQPYEQYF.

The chain is built from TRBV11-2 and TRBJ2-5, with a weak D call TRBD1 (5 bases). The V and J ends lost 1 base and 5 bases respectively, with 11 bases between them. This CDR3 has 14 residues. Germline V CDR1 and CDR2: SGHAT, FQNNGV. CDR3 DNA: TGTGCCAGCAGCTTAGCGGCAGGGCGGGAGACCCAGTACTTC. This encodes CASSLAAGRETQYF.

The V gene is TRBV7-9, the J gene TRBJ2-7; D uncertain. The CDR3 runs to 13 residues. CDR1 is SEHNR, CDR2 FQNEAQ, per germline (reference sequence). Trimming removed 5 bases from V and 6 bases from J, with 14 bases in between. The CDR3 loop reads CASSRLGALEQYF. CDR3 nucleotide sequence: TGTGCCAGCAGCCGTCTAGGAGCCCTCGAGCAGTACTTC.

J is TRBJ2-7 and V is TRBV6-1; TRBD1 agrees at 11 bases. This CDR3 is 14 amino acids long. J was trimmed by 5 bases and V by 7 bases; bases with no gene match: 7. Germline assignment: CDR1 MNHNS and CDR2 SASEGT. The CDR3 coding sequence is TGTGCCAGCACGCTTGGACAGGGGGCCCACGAGCAGTACTTC. It is translated as CASTLGQGAHEQYF.

V and J are TRBV16 and TRBJ2-6; no firm D call. Per germline, CDR1 KGHSY and CDR2 FQNENV. V lost 0 bases, J lost 4 bases, and 4 bases lay in between. CDR3 length: 14 residues. CDR3: CASSQSRGANVLTF. The CDR3 nucleotides read TGTGCCAGCAGCCAATCCCGAGGGGCCAACGTCCTGACTTTC.

V and J are TRBV4-2 and TRBJ2-3, with D possibly called TRBD1 or TRBD2 (6 bases each). The CDR3 runs to 20 residues. Germline V gene data show CDR1 as LGHNA and CDR2 as YNFKEQ. V lost 2 bases and J 2 bases, leaving 26 bases between the germline ends. The CDR3 DNA sequence: TGTGCCAGCAGCCAAAAAAACTTGGGGGCTAGCGCTATTTACACAGATACGCAGTATTTT. This translates into CASSQKNLGASAIYTDTQYF.

This chain uses TRBV29-1 with TRBJ2-2; 15 bases agree with TRBD2. With 7 bases clipped from V and 0 bases from J, the junction kept 3 bases outside the gene matches. Germline CDR1 and CDR2: SQVTM and ANQGSEA. This CDR3 comprises 16 residues. CDR3 protein: CSARTSGRANTGELFF. The CDR3, as DNA: TGCAGCGCACGGACTAGCGGGAGGGCGAACACCGGGGAGCTGTTTTTT.

V usage is TRBV19 and J usage is TRBJ1-1, with D uncertain. The CDR3 extends over 11 amino acids. V lost 7 bases and J lost 11, with 14 bases in between. CDR1 and CDR2 (germline): LNHDA, SQIVND (reference sequence). The CDR3 DNA reads as TGTGCCAGTATCCGCGATGGATCCGCTTTCTTT. This translates into CASIRDGSAFF. Variable domain in full (rest from reference TRBV19 and TRBJ1-1): DGGITQSPKYLFRKEGQNVTLSCEQNLNHDAMYWYRQDPGQGLRLIYYSQIVNDFQKGDIAEGYSVSREKKESFPLTVTSAQKNPTAFYLCASIRDGSAFFGQGTRLTVV.

The CDR3 nucleotides are TGTGCCAGCATCAGACTAGCGGGAGGACCAGATACGCAGTATTTT. Encoded protein: CASIRLAGGPDTQYF. V gene TRBV5-8 combines with J gene TRBJ2-3; 13 nucleotides agree with TRBD2. The CDR3 length is 15 residues. From germline, CDR1 is SGHTS and CDR2 YDEGEE. V shed 6 bases and J 4 bases; nucleotides not matched to a gene: 5.

The V gene is TRBV7-9, the J gene TRBJ2-1, with 9 bases lining up with TRBD1. The CDR3 has 14 residues. Germline V gene sequence: CDR1 SEHNR, CDR2 FQNEAQ (reference sequence). Trimming took 4 bases from V and 7 from J; bases not matched to a gene: 5. The CDR3 region is CASSSGTGRNEQFF. The CDR3 bases are TGTGCCAGCAGCTCCGGGACAGGGAGAAATGAGCAGTTCTTC.

The chain employs TRBV7-2 and TRBJ2-1, with 10 bases aligning to TRBD2. The CDR3 extends over 12 amino acids. Germline V gives CDR1 SGHTA, CDR2 FQGNSA. V shed 4 bases and J 15 bases; nucleotides not matched to a gene: 6. The CDR3, as DNA: TGTGCCAGCAGCTATCTAGCGGGAGTGCGGTTCTTC. Amino acids: CASSYLAGVRFF.

This clone has just a few counts. The chain combines TRBV6-5 with TRBJ1-1; D gene uncertain. Trimming pared 11 bases from V and 2 bases from J, leaving 15 bases between. The CDR3 is 13 residues long. CDR1 is MNHEY and CDR2 is SVGAGI in the germline V gene. This CDR3 is CAVRGGINTEAFF. CDR3 nucleotides: TGTGCCGTCCGAGGAGGGATAAACACTGAAGCTTTCTTT.

The chain combines TRBV29-1 with TRBJ2-7, with D possibly TRBD2 on 6 matching bases. Germline CDR1 reads SQVTM; CDR2 reads ANQGSEA. The CDR3 totals 16 residues. V lost 5 bases and J lost 4, with 24 bases in between. Here the CDR3 DNA reads TGCAGCGTTCGCTCTAGGGAATGGGGGGATCGTTACGAGCAGTACTTC. Its translation is CSVRSREWGDRYEQYF.

A word on this clone: Other DNA sequences in the sample encode the same CDR3. This chain joins TRBV6-5 and TRBJ1-1; 8 bases are a match to TRBD1. The CDR3 totals 16 residues. The trim removed 0 bases at V and 3 bases at J, leaving 6 bases unmatched. Germline values: CDR1 MNHEY, CDR2 SVGAGI. The CDR3 sequence is CASSYSSSGGDTEAFF. The CDR3 DNA follows: TGTGCCAGCAGTTACTCGAGTTCAGGGGGCGACACTGAAGCTTTCTTT.

The CDR3 region has the DNA TGTGCCAGCAGCCAAAACCGAGAGACCCAGTACTTC. It is translated as CASSQNRETQYF. This rearrangement joins TRBV14 to TRBJ2-5; D call uncertain. Deletions cut 2 bases from V and 4 bases from J, with 5 bases between. The germline V gene encodes CDR1 SGHDN and CDR2 FVKESK. The CDR3 is 12 residues long. Using reference TRBV14 and TRBJ2-5 for the parts outside the CDR3, the full variable domain is EAGVTQFPSHSVIEKGQTVTLRCDPISGHDNLYWYRRVMGKEIKFLLHFVKESKQDESGMPNNRFLAERTGGTYSTLKVQPAELEDSGVYFCASSQNRETQYFGPGTRLLVL.

The table lists this clone with a count of one. The chain uses TRBV27 and TRBJ2-2; a weak D match, TRBD1 (5 bases). Trimming took off 2 bases at V and 6 bases at J, with 19 bases between the two ends. Germline CDR1 MNHEY, CDR2 SMNVEV (reference sequence). CDR3 length: 17 residues. The CDR3 nucleotides read TGTGCCAGCAGTTTAGGGCTTGGGCAGGGTAGGCCCGGGGAGCTGTTTTTT. It translates to CASSLGLGQGRPGELFF.

The J gene is TRBJ2-5, the V gene TRBV5-6; the D call may be TRBD1 or TRBD2 (6 bases each). The CDR3 has 15 residues. Looked up from germline, CDR1 is SGHDT and CDR2 is YYEEEE. Trimming removed 0 bases from V and 5 bases from J, with 14 bases in between. The CDR3 DNA follows: TGTGCCAGCAGCTTGGCGTGGTGGGGGGCCGAGACCCAGTACTTC. This translates into CASSLAWWGAETQYF.

The rearrangement links TRBV6-1 to TRBJ2-3; D is perhaps TRBD1 (5 bases). The germline V gene has CDR1 MNHNS and CDR2 SASEGT. The CDR3 has 14 amino acids. V was cut by 7 bases and J by 8 bases, with 19 bases left in between. DNA for the CDR3: TGTGCCAGCATGGTAAACAGGATGCTCGGTACGCAGTATTTT. As protein: CASMVNRMLGTQYF.

This chain uses TRBV2 with TRBJ2-5; D is possibly TRBD2 (6 bases). Trimming shortened V by 8 bases and J by 2 bases, and 12 bases separated the two germline ends. The CDR3 totals 13 residues. Germline assignment: CDR1 SNHLY and CDR2 FYNNEI. In nucleotides, the CDR3 is TGTGCCAGCCTAGCGACAGTACAAGAGACCCAGTACTTC. Translation gives CASLATVQETQYF.

The count of this clone is one. The chain carries TRBV18 and TRBJ2-1; tentative D call: TRBD1 (6 bases). The germline gives CDR1 KGHSH, CDR2 LQKENI. The V and J ends lost 6 bases and 5 bases respectively, with 11 bases between them. This CDR3 is 13 amino acids long. CDR3 DNA: TGTGCCAGCTCTCTATGGACAGACAATGAGCAGTTCTTC. Its protein is CASSLWTDNEQFF. Complete variable domain (other parts from reference TRBV18 and TRBJ2-1): NAGVMQNPRHLVRRRGQEARLRCSPMKGHSHVYWYRQLPEEGLKFMVYLQKENIIDESGMPKERFSAEFPKEGPSILRIQQVVRGDSAAYFCASSLWTDNEQFFGPGTRLTVL.

The genes are TRBV5-1 and TRBJ2-2; tentative D call: TRBD2 (6 bases). Deletions cut 4 bases from V and 4 bases from J, with 17 bases between. The CDR3 sequence is 16 residues long. CDR1 is SGHRS, CDR2 YFSETQ, per germline. The CDR3 here is CASSEDYLTPTGELFF. The DNA for the CDR3 is TGCGCCAGCAGCGAGGACTATCTAACACCCACCGGGGAGCTGTTTTTT.

The V gene is TRBV6-1, the J gene TRBJ2-7; D is unclear. CDR3 length: 13 amino acids. Germline V CDR1 and CDR2: MNHNS, SASEGT. Trimming took off 0 bases at V and 2 bases at J, with 5 bases between the two ends. The CDR3 bases are TGTGCCAGCAGTGAAGCTAGGACCTACGAGCAGTACTTC. Protein: CASSEARTYEQYF.

This CDR3 reads CAWSVQGSYGYTF. The CDR3, as DNA: TGTGCCTGGAGTGTGCAGGGATCCTATGGCTACACCTTC. This chain connects TRBV30 to TRBJ1-2, with a tentative D call TRBD1 (5 bases). Germline V lookup: CDR1 GTSNPN, CDR2 SVGIG (reference sequence). The CDR3 is 13 residues long. V lost 0 bases and J lost 4, with 9 bases in between. The variable domain in full, with the rest retrieved from reference TRBV30 and TRBJ1-2, is SQTIHQWPATLVQPVGSPLSLECTVEGTSNPNLYWYRQAAGRGLQLLFYSVGIGQISSEVPQNLSASRPQDRQFILSSKKLLLSDSGFYLCAWSVQGSYGYTFGSGTRLTVV.

The count of this clone is one. V usage is TRBV11-2 and J usage is TRBJ1-2; D not resolved. The germline CDR1 and CDR2 sequences are SGHAT and FQNNGV. This CDR3 contains 13 residues. Deletions cut 5 bases from V and 4 bases from J, with 11 bases between. CDR3 amino acids: CASSTDRGYGYTF. For the CDR3, the DNA is TGTGCCAGCAGCACCGATCGGGGCTATGGCTACACCTTC.